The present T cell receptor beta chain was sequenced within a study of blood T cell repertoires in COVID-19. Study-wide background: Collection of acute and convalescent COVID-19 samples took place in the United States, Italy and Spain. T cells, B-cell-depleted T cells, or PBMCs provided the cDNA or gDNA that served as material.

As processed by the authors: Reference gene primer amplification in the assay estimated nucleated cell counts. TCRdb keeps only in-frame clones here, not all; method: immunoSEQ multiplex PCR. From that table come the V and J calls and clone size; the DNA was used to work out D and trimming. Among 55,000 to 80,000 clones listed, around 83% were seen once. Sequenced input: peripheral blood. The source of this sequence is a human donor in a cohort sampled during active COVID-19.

The CDR3 sequence is CASSLGRGGYNEQFF. As DNA, the CDR3 is TGTGCCAGCAGCTTGGGACGGGGGGGTTACAATGAGCAGTTCTTC. The chain is built from TRBV5-4 and TRBJ2-1; 8 positions agree with TRBD2. Germline V CDR1 and CDR2: SGHNT, YYREEE (reference sequence). Trimming removed 0 bases from V and 4 bases from J; junction bases left unmatched: 3. The CDR3 loop spans 15 amino acids.